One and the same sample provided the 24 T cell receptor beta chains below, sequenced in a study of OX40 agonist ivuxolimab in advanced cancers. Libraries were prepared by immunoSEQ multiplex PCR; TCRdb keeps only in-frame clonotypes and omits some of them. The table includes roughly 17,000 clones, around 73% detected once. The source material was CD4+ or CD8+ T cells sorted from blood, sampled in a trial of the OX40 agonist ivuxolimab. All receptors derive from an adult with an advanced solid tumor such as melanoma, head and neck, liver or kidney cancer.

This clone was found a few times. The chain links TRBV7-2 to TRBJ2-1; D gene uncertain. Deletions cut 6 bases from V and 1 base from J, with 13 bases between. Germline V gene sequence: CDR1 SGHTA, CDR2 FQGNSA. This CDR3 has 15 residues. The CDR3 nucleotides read TGTGCCAGCAGTTGGAAGGCAGATTCCTACAATGAGCAGTTCTTC. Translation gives CASSWKADSYNEQFF.

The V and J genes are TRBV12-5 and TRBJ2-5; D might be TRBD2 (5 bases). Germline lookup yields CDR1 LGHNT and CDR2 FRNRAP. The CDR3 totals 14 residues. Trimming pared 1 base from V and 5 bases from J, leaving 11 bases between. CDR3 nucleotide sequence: TGTGCTAGTGGTTTGGCGGGGTGGGAGGAGACCCAGTACTTC. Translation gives CASGLAGWEETQYF. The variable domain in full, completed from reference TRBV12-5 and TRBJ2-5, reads DARVTQTPRHKVTEMGQEVTMRCQPILGHNTVFWYRQTMMQGLELLAYFRNRAPLDDSGMPKDRFSAEMPDATLATLKIQPSEPRDSAVYFCASGLAGWEETQYFGPGTRLLVL.

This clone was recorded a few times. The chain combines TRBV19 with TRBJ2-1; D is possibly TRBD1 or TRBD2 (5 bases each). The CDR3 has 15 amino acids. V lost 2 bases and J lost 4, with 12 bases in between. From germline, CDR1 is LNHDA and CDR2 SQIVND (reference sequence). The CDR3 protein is CASSISGTAYNEQFF. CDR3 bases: TGTGCCAGTAGTATAAGTGGGACGGCGTACAATGAGCAGTTCTTC. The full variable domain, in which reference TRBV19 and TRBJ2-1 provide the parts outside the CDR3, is DGGITQSPKYLFRKEGQNVTLSCEQNLNHDAMYWYRQDPGQGLRLIYYSQIVNDFQKGDIAEGYSVSREKKESFPLTVTSAQKNPTAFYLCASSISGTAYNEQFFGPGTRLTVL.

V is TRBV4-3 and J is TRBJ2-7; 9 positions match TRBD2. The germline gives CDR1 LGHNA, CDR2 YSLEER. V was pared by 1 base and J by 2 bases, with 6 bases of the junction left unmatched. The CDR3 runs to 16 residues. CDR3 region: CASSQARLAAPYEQYF. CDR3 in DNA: TGCGCCAGCAGCCAAGCAAGACTAGCGGCACCCTACGAGCAGTACTTC.

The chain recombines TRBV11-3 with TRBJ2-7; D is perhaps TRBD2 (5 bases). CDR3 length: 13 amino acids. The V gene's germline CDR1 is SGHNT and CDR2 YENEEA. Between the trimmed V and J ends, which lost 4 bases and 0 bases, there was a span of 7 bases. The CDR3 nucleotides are TGTGCCAGCAGCTCTACTAGCTCCTACGAGCAGTACTTC. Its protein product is CASSSTSSYEQYF.

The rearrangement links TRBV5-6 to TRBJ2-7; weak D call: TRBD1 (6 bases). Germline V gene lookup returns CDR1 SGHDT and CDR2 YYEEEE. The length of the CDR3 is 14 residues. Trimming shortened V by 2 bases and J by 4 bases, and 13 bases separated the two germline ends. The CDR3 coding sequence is TGTGCCAGCAGCTTAGGACAGAATCGATACGAGCAGTACTTC. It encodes CASSLGQNRYEQYF.

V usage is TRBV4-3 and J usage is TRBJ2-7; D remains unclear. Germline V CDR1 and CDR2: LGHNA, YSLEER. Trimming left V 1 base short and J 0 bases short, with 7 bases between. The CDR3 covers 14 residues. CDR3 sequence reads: CASSQVDYSYEQYF. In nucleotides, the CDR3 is TGCGCCAGCAGCCAAGTCGATTACTCCTACGAGCAGTACTTC.

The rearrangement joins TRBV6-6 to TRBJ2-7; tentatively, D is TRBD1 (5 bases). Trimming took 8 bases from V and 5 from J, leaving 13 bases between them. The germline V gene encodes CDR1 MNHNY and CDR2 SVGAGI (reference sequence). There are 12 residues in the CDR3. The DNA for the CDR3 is TGTGCCAGCGCAACGCAGGGCCACGAGCAGTACTTC. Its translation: CASATQGHEQYF.

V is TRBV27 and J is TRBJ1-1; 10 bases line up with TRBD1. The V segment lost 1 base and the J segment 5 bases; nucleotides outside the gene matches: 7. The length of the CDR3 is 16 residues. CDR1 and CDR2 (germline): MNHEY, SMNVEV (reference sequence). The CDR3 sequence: CASSLFLGQGRTEAFF. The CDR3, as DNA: TGTGCCAGCAGTTTATTTTTGGGACAGGGGCGGACTGAAGCTTTCTTT.

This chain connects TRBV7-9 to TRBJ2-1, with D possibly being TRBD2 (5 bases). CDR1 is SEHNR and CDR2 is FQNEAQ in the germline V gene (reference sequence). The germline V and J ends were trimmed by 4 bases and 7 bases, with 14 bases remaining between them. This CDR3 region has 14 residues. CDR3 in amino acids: CASSSETRRNEQFF. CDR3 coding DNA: TGTGCCAGCAGCTCAGAGACCCGGAGGAATGAGCAGTTCTTC.

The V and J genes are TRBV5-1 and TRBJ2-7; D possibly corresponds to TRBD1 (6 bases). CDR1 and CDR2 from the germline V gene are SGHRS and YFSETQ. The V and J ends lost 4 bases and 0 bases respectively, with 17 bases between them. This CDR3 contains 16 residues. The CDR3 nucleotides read TGCGCCAGCAGCCCAAGTCCGGGACATCGCTCCTACGAGCAGTACTTC. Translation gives CASSPSPGHRSYEQYF.

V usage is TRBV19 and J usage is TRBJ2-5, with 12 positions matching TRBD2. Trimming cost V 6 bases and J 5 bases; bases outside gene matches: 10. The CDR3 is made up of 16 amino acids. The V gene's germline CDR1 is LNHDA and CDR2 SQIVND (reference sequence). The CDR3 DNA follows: TGTGCCAGTAGACCCTCAGGACTAGCGGGAATGGAGACCCAGTACTTC. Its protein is CASRPSGLAGMETQYF.

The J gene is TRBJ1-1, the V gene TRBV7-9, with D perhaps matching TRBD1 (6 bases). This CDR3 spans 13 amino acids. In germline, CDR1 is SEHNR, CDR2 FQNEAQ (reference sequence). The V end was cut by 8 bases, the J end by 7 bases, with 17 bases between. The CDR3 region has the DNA TGTGCCAGCGCGGGGGGCCAAGACCTTGAAGCTTTCTTT. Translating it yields CASAGGQDLEAFF.

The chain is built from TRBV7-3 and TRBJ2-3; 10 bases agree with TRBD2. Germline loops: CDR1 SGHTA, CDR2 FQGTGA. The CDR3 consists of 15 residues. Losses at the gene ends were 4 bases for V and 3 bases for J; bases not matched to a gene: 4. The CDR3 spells CASSSSGRATDTQYF. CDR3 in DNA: TGTGCCAGCAGCTCGAGCGGGAGGGCGACAGATACGCAGTATTTT.

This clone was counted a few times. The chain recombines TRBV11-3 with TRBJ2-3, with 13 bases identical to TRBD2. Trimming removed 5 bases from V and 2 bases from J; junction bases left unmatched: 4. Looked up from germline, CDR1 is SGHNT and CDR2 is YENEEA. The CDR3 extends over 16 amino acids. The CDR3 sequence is CASSPGTSGITDTQYF. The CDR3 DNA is TGTGCCAGCAGCCCCGGGACTAGCGGGATCACAGATACGCAGTATTTT.

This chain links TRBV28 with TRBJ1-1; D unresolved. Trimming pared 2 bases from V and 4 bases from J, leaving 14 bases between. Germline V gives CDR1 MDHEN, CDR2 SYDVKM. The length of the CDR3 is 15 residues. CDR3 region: CASSLEWSESTEAFF. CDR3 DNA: TGTGCCAGCAGTTTAGAGTGGTCGGAAAGCACTGAAGCTTTCTTT.

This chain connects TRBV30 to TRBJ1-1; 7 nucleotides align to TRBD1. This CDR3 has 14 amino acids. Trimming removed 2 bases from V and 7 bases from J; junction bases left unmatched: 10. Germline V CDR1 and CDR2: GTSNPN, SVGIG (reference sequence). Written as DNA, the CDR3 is TGTGCCTGGAGTAGTGGGAGGGGGCCTCTTGAAGCTTTCTTT. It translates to CAWSSGRGPLEAFF.

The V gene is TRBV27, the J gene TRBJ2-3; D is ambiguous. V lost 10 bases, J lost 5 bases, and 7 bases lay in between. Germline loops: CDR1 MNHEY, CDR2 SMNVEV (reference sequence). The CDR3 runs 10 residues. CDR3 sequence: CAKGRDTQYF. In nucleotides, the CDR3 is TGTGCCAAAGGGCGAGATACGCAGTATTTT.

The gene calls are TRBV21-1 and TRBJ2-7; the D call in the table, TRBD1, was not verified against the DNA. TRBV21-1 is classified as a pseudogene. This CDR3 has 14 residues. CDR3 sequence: CASSKVRALYEQYF. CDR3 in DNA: TGTGCCAGCAGCAAGGTCAGGGCCCTCTACGAGCAGTACTTC.

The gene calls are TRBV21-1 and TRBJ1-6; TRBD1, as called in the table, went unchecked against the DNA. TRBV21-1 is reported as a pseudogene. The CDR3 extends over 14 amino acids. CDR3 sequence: CGTLQQVDYSPLHF. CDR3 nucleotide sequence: TGTGGCACCCTTCAACAGGTGGATTATTCACCCCTCCACTTT.

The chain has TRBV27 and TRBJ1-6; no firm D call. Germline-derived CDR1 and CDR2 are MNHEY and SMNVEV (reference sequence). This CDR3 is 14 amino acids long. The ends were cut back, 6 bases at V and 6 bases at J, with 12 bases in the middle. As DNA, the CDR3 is TGTGCCAGCAGATTAGGTCAATTTAATTCACCCCTCCACTTT. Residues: CASRLGQFNSPLHF.

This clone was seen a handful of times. CDR3 bases: TGCGCCAGCAGTGGGGCGGGAGGACCGTACGAGCAGTACTTC. As protein: CASSGAGGPYEQYF. The V and J genes are TRBV10-2 and TRBJ2-7; TRBD2 matches at 8 bases. The CDR3 is 14 residues long. The ends lost 4 bases at V and 4 bases at J; junction bases unmatched: 6. In germline, CDR1 is WSHSY, CDR2 SAAADI.

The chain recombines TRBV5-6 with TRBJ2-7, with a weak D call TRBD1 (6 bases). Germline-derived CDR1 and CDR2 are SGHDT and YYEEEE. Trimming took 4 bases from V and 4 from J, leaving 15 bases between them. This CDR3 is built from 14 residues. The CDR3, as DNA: TGTGCCAGCAGCGTGGGTGGGGGCCTATACGAGCAGTACTTC. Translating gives CASSVGGGLYEQYF.

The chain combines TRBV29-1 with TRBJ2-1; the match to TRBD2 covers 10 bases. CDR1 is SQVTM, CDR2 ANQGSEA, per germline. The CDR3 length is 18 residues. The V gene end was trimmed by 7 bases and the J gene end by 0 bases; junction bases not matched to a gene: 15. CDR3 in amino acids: CSAVPGTSDLSSYNEQFF. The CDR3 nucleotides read TGCAGCGCCGTCCCCGGGACTAGCGATTTGAGCTCCTACAATGAGCAGTTCTTC.